This TCR beta chain was recorded in a study of blood T cell repertoires in COVID-19. About the study: T cells, B-cell-depleted T cells, or PBMCs provided the cDNA or gDNA that served as material.

How the authors handled the data: Estimation of nucleated cell counts relied on the amplification of reference gene primers. Sequencing was performed with immunoSEQ multiplex PCR; in TCRdb, only in-frame clones are kept and a portion is missing. V and J calls and clone size come straight from that table; D and trimming were deduced from the DNA. The data hold roughly 380,000 clones, with approximately 91% observed a single time. CDR3 length equals 16 residues. From germline, CDR1 is SGHKS and CDR2 YYEKEE (reference sequence). Trimming cost V 2 bases and J 1 base; bases outside gene matches: 7. Sequencing input: peripheral blood. The V gene is TRBV5-5, the J gene TRBJ1-1, with TRBD1 matching over 8 bases. This clonotype originated in a middle-aged woman with COVID-19, enrolled during active disease. This CDR3 is CASSLNRGSGNTEAFF. In nucleotides, the CDR3 is TGTGCCAGCAGCTTAAACAGGGGGAGCGGGAACACTGAAGCTTTCTTT.